This T cell receptor (beta chain) emerged from a study of human thymus T cells. Generated by immunoSEQ multiplex PCR, the TCRdb table keeps only in-frame clones and is missing some. The table lists 70,000 to 75,000 clones, 85% to 95% of them singletons, with 0.03% to 0.035% in the top ten. Resections were taken during corrective heart surgery, and the thymus tissue came from these. The CDR3 consists of 15 residues. Trimming removed 3 bases at V and 8 bases at J, with 17 bases between. Germline V gene lookup returns CDR1 SGHTA and CDR2 FQGNSA. This clonotype was obtained from a girl under three years old with a congenital heart defect but otherwise immunologically healthy. The chain recombines TRBV7-2 with TRBJ2-1, with D possibly being TRBD1 (6 bases). The sequencing sample was made of thymus tissue. DNA of the CDR3: TGTGCCAGCAGCTTCGACAGGCCCAAAGTGGATGAGCAGTTCTTC. It is translated as CASSFDRPKVDEQFF.